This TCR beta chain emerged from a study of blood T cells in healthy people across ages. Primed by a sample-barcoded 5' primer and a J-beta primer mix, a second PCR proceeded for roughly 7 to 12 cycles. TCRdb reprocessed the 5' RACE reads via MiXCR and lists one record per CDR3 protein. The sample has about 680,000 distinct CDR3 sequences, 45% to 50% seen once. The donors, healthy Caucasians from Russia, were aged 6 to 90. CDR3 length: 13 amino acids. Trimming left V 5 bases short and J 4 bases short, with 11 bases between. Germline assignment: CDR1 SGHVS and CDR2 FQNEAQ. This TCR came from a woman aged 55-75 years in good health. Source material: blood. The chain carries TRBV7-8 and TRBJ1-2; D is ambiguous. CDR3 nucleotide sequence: TGTGCCAGCAGCCGGTCCGAACCCTATGGCTACACCTTC. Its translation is CASSRSEPYGYTF.